This T cell receptor beta chain is drawn from a study of cytomegalovirus exposure and HLA in healthy donors. Findings and limits, study-wide: Within the data, a cluster of highly shared sequence variants was likely a sequencing artifact. Earlier analysis found most TCR beta V segments productive about 87% or about 30% of the time. Evidence from a later analysis indicated that most CMV-associated TCR beta chains looked HLA-restricted.

In regard to this clone: Its target is unknown.

PCR primers comprised 60 Vbeta and 13 Jbeta primers. Measured with immunoSEQ multiplex PCR; TCRdb has only the in-frame clones, and not every one. The sample holds 100,000 to 150,000 clones, 82% seen once. The CDR3 runs to 14 residues. Per germline, CDR1 MNHEY and CDR2 SVGAGI. Between the trimmed V and J ends, which lost 6 bases and 1 base, there was a span of 10 bases. The receptor was isolated from a boy aged 2 to 10 in good health and CMV-seronegative. The sequenced sample was PBMCs. The rearrangement joins TRBV6-5 to TRBJ2-4; weak D call: TRBD2 (5 bases). The CDR3 spells CASRPPGAKNIQYF. CDR3 DNA: TGTGCCAGCAGACCACCGGGGGCCAAAAACATTCAGTACTTC.